This TCR beta chain was sequenced in a study of T cell changes during pregnancy in multiple sclerosis. CDR1 is MGHDK and CDR2 is SYGVNS in the germline V gene. V gave up 1 base and J gave up 5 bases, with 17 bases separating them. This CDR3 contains 16 residues. Assay: immunoSEQ multiplex PCR; the TCRdb copy retains only in-frame clones and omits some. Of over 35,000 clones listed, more than 85% were seen once; the top ten hold approximately 13%. Sequences were derived from CD8+ T cells from peripheral blood mononuclear cells, sampled in the first trimester of pregnancy. This receptor was taken from a female donor with multiple sclerosis, enrolled in a pregnancy study. The V call is TRBV25-1, the J call TRBJ2-5, with D perhaps matching TRBD2 (6 bases). The CDR3 sequence is CASSELKDLAPETQYF. In nucleotides, the CDR3 is TGTGCCAGCAGTGAATTAAAAGACCTAGCGCCGGAGACCCAGTACTTC.